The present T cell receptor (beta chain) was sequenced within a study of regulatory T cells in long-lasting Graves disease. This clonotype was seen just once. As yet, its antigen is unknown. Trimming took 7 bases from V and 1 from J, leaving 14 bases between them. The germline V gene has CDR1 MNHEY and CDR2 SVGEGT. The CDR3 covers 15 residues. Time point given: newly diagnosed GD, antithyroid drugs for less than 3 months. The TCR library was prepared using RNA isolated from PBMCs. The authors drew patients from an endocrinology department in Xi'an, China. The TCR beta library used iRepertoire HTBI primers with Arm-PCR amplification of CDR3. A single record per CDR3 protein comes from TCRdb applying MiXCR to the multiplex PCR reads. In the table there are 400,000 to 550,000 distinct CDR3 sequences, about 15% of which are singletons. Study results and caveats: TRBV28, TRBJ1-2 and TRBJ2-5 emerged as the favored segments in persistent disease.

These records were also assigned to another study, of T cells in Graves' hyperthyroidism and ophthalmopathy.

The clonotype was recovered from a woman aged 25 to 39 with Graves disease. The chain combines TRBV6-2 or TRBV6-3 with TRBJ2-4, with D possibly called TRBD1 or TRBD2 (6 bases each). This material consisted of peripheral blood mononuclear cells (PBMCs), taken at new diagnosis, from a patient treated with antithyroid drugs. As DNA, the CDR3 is TGTGCCAGCACCGAGGGGGGTTATGCCAAAAACATTCAGTACTTC. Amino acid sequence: CASTEGGYAKNIQYF.